The next 7 T cell receptor beta chains were all read from a single sample in a study of T cell responses to AZD1222 COVID-19 vaccine. Libraries were prepared by immunoSEQ multiplex PCR; TCRdb keeps only in-frame clonotypes and omits some of them. The sample shows tens of thousands of clones, roughly 90% of them seen only once. The sample here was peripheral blood, taken on day 0 of AZD1222 vaccination. These receptors were taken from an adult in good health.

The rearrangement joins TRBV11-2 to TRBJ1-2, with D hard to call. The CDR3 covers 12 residues. Trimming stripped 5 bases from V and 5 bases from J, with 9 bases between. Germline lookup yields CDR1 SGHAT and CDR2 FQNNGV. The CDR3 loop reads CASSQNRYGYTF. The CDR3 bases are TGTGCCAGCAGCCAAAATCGGTATGGCTACACCTTC.

In regard to this clone: The same CDR3 can be traced to other DNA sequences in this sample. CDR3 protein: CASSLSGGATDTQYF. The CDR3 region has the DNA TGTGCCAGCAGCCTTAGCGGGGGGGCCACAGATACGCAGTATTTT. The V gene is TRBV7-2, the J gene TRBJ2-3; 11 positions agree with TRBD2. Germline CDR1 SGHTA, CDR2 FQGNSA. The J segment lost 2 bases and the V segment lost 5 bases, leaving 3 bases of the junction unmatched. The CDR3 runs to 15 residues.

The rearrangement uses TRBV7-2 and TRBJ2-3; TRBD1 agrees at 8 bases. Trimming took 5 bases from V and 0 from J; bases not matched to a gene: 10. Germline assignment: CDR1 SGHTA and CDR2 FQGNSA. This CDR3 is 17 amino acids long. The CDR3 DNA reads TGTGCCAGCAGCCCGGGGGACAGGATCTCTAGCACAGATACGCAGTATTTT. Its protein is CASSPGDRISSTDTQYF.

This chain connects TRBV9 to TRBJ1-2, with a possible D match to TRBD1 (5 bases). This CDR3 has 17 residues. CDR1 and CDR2 from the germline V gene are SGDLS and YYNGEE. Trimming removed 0 bases at V and 0 bases at J, with 15 bases between. CDR3 residues: CASSVDRRGLANYGYTF. CDR3 in DNA: TGTGCCAGCAGCGTAGATCGTCGGGGGTTAGCTAACTATGGCTACACCTTC.

The J gene is TRBJ2-7, the V gene TRBV19, with 7 bases that match TRBD1. Germline CDR1 and CDR2: LNHDA and SQIVND (reference sequence). The CDR3 covers 14 residues. Unmatched junction bases numbered 8, after V lost 7 bases and J lost 2 bases. The CDR3 region is CASTPQGFPYEQYF. DNA of the CDR3: TGTGCCAGTACCCCACAGGGGTTCCCCTACGAGCAGTACTTC.

V usage is TRBV3-1 (or the pseudogene TRBV3-2) and J usage is TRBJ2-7; D unclear. Germline CDR1 is LGHDT and CDR2 is YNNKEL (reference sequence). The CDR3 covers 12 residues. V dropped 5 bases and J dropped 3 bases, with 8 bases sitting between them. CDR3 amino acids: CASSDLDYEQYF. The CDR3 nucleotides are TGTGCCAGCAGCGACCTAGACTACGAGCAGTACTTC.

The J gene is TRBJ2-5, the V gene TRBV5-5, with D possibly matching TRBD2 (6 bases). From germline, CDR1 is SGHKS and CDR2 YYEKEE (reference sequence). V lost 4 bases and J 1 base, leaving 11 bases between the germline ends. CDR3 length equals 14 residues. This chain's CDR3 is CASSPGGSQETQYF. The CDR3 DNA is TGTGCCAGCAGCCCCGGGGGTAGCCAAGAGACCCAGTACTTC. Complete variable domain (other parts from reference TRBV5-5 and TRBJ2-5): DAGVTQSPTHLIKTRGQQVTLRCSPISGHKSVSWYQQVLGQGPQFIFQYYEKEERGRGNFPDRFSARQFPNYSSELNVNALLLGDSALYLCASSPGGSQETQYFGPGTRLLVL.